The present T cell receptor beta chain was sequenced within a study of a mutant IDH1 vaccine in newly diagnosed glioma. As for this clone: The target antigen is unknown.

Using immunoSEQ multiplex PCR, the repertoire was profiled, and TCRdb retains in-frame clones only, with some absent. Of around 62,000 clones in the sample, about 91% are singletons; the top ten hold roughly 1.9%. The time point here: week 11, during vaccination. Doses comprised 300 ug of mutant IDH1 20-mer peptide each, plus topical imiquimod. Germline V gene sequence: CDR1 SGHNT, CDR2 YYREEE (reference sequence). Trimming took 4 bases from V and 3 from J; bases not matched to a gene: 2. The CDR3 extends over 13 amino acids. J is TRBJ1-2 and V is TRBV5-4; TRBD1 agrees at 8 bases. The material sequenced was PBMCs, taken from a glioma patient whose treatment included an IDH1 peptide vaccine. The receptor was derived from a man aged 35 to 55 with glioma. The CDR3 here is CASSPTGDYGYTF. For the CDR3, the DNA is TGTGCCAGCAGCCCGACAGGGGACTATGGCTACACCTTC.